This TCR beta chain was captured in a study of T cell responses to AZD1222 COVID-19 vaccine. As to this clone: Its matching antigen is unknown.

Whole-study findings and limits: Elevations in Spike-specific TCR breadth and depth followed administration of two AZD1222 doses.

The V gene's germline CDR1 is SGHDN and CDR2 FVKESK. The CDR3 has 13 residues. V lost 4 bases, J lost 9 bases, and 2 bases stayed unmatched. Repertoires were generated with immunoSEQ multiplex PCR, while TCRdb's copy carries only in-frame clones and drops some. The sample yields approximately 200,000 clones, approximately 90% seen once. The sample in question was peripheral blood, obtained 28 days after the second AZD1222 dose. This rearrangement joins TRBV14 to TRBJ2-1; 11 bases match TRBD2. The receptor's source is an adult who received the AZD1222 COVID-19 vaccine. The CDR3 loop is CASSRTSGSEQFF. CDR3 coding DNA: TGTGCCAGCAGCCGTACTAGCGGGAGTGAGCAGTTCTTC.